A single T cell receptor beta chain is shown here with its context. This sample is drawn from a study of blood T cell repertoires in COVID-19. In the study's own analysis: Amplification from reference gene primers served as the basis for estimated nucleated cell counts. Sequencing was performed with immunoSEQ multiplex PCR; in TCRdb, only in-frame clones are kept and a portion is missing. The DNA was the basis for D and trimming; V, J and clone size are from that table. The sample comprises approximately 240,000 clones, approximately 81% of which are singletons, and 5.1% rests with the top ten. Germline V CDR1 and CDR2: SGHDN, FVKESK. The V and J ends lost 3 bases and 1 base respectively, with 11 bases between them. The CDR3 covers 15 residues.

The sequenced material came from peripheral blood. This clonotype originated in a woman aged 55-69 years who had recovered from COVID-19. V usage is TRBV14 and J usage is TRBJ2-3, with D possibly TRBD1 on 6 matching bases. CDR3 sequence reads: CASSHLQGGTDTQYF. CDR3 nucleotide sequence: TGTGCCAGCAGCCACTTACAGGGTGGCACAGATACGCAGTATTTT.